This entry lists 13 T cell receptor beta chains sequenced from one sample in a study of CD8+CD57+ T cells in acquired aplastic anemia. Genomic DNA, the template, was used for profiling of the TCR beta VDJ and CDR3. One entry per CDR3 protein, called by TCRdb with MiXCR from the reads. The repertoire includes a few hundred thousand distinct CDR3 sequences, 55% to 75% of them detected once, and 3.5% to 4.5% sits in the top ten. Sequenced material: sorted CD4+, CD8+, or CD8+CD57+ T cells (not recorded which) from PBMCs. These receptors originate from a human donor in good health, serving as a control.

To note about this clonotype: This clone may be a read error of a much larger clone one base away. J is TRBJ1-1 and V is TRBV6-6, with 7 bases fitting TRBD1. This CDR3 is built from 15 residues. Germline trimming cut 6 bases from V and 5 bases from J; bases unmatched to any gene: 12. CDR1 is MNHNY, CDR2 SVGAGI, per germline (reference sequence). The CDR3 region is CASRRQGAGGTEAFF. The DNA of the CDR3 is TGTGCCAGCAGAAGACAGGGTGCGGGCGGAACTGAAGCTTTCTTT.

This chain uses TRBV5-8 with TRBJ1-2; D unclear. CDR3 size: 13 residues. V was pared by 1 base and J by 4 bases, with 8 bases between. Per germline, CDR1 SGHTS and CDR2 YDEGEE. As DNA, the CDR3 is TGTGCCAGCAGCTTGTTCGTTGCCTATGGCTACACCTTC. It yields the protein CASSLFVAYGYTF.

The gene calls are TRBV30 and TRBJ1-5, with D unresolved. Trimming pared 0 bases from V and 4 bases from J, leaving 7 bases between. Germline CDR1 GTSNPN, CDR2 SVGIG (reference sequence). The CDR3 sequence is 13 residues long. CDR3 residues: CAWSVGENQPQHF. Written as DNA, the CDR3 is TGTGCCTGGAGTGTGGGAGAAAATCAGCCCCAGCATTTT.

This clonotype was detected ten times or more. CDR3 protein: CASSIGQARGTEAFF. CDR3 coding DNA: TGTGCCAGTAGCATCGGACAGGCCCGGGGGACTGAAGCTTTCTTT. The chain has TRBV19 and TRBJ1-1; 7 bases are a match to TRBD1. The germline gives CDR1 LNHDA, CDR2 SQIVND (reference sequence). V lost 6 bases to trimming and J lost 5 bases; unmatched junction nucleotides: 12. The CDR3 covers 15 residues.

This clonotype was recorded many times. CDR3 residues: CASSTQGFNSPLHF. The DNA for the CDR3 is TGTGCCAGCAGCACTCAGGGGTTTAATTCACCCCTCCACTTT. The rearrangement links TRBV7-2 to TRBJ1-6; tentative D call: TRBD1 (6 bases). With 5 bases removed from V and 6 bases from J, the gap between germline ends came to 11 bases. The CDR3 has 14 residues. Germline V gene lookup returns CDR1 SGHTA and CDR2 FQGNSA.

V usage is TRBV7-2 and J usage is TRBJ2-5, with 12 nucleotides matching TRBD2. Germline lookup yields CDR1 SGHTA and CDR2 FQGNSA. Unmatched junction bases numbered 2, after V lost 1 base and J lost 2 bases. This CDR3 comprises 16 residues. CDR3 coding DNA: TGTGCCAGCAGCTTAGGAGGACTAGCGGGGCAAGAGACCCAGTACTTC. Protein: CASSLGGLAGQETQYF.

This clonotype was detected only a few times. It is unclear where the CDR3 begins or ends on the DNA, so no DNA is shown, and the CDR3 is as TCRdb lists it. The chain carries TRBV10-3 and TRBJ1-2; whether TRBD1, the table's D call, matches the DNA was not checked. The CDR3 numbers 14 amino acids, ends counted. The germline gives CDR1 ENHRY, CDR2 SYGVKD. CDR3: CASIYSPFGYGCTF.

This clonotype was detected a few times. J is TRBJ2-7 and V is TRBV14; 9 positions agree with TRBD1. The V and J ends lost 4 bases and 4 bases, in that order; junction bases with no gene match: 5. Germline V lookup: CDR1 SGHDN, CDR2 FVKESK. This CDR3 is built from 14 residues. CDR3 sequence: CASSRSGQGYEQYF. The CDR3 nucleotides are TGTGCCAGCAGCCGATCGGGACAGGGTTACGAGCAGTACTTC.

As concerns this clonotype: This may be a read error: a much more frequent sequence differs by one nucleotide. The chain employs TRBV27 and TRBJ1-1; D ambiguous. The V end lost 6 bases, the J end lost 2 bases, and 13 bases lay between the germline ends. Germline V gives CDR1 MNHEY, CDR2 SMNVEV (reference sequence). CDR3 length: 14 amino acids. CDR3 nucleotide sequence: TGTGCCAGCAGCCTCCAGACGGTAAACACTGAAGCTTTCTTT. Protein sequence: CASSLQTVNTEAFF.

The genes are TRBV7-2 and TRBJ1-5, with D possibly being TRBD1 (6 bases). Germline V gene lookup returns CDR1 SGHTA and CDR2 FQGNSA. V lost 4 bases and J lost 0, with 13 bases in between. The CDR3 totals 16 residues. CDR3 in amino acids: CASSSTGRYSNQPQHF. DNA for the CDR3: TGTGCCAGCAGCTCGACAGGAAGATATAGCAATCAGCCCCAGCATTTT.

Notes on this clonotype: One junction end disagrees with the germline gene, perhaps due to a read error. The chain employs TRBV29-1 and TRBJ1-4, with 7 bases that match TRBD1. This CDR3 is built from 16 residues. Germline V gene sequence: CDR1 SQVTM, CDR2 ANQGSEA. CDR3 DNA sequence: TGCAGCGTTGAAGGGGCGAGGGGGCAGGGTAATGAAAAACTGTCTTTT. This sequence encodes CSVEGARGQGNEKLSF.

This clonotype was detected once. This rearrangement joins TRBV20-1 to TRBJ2-7; tentatively, D is TRBD2 (6 bases). V lost 1 base, J lost 2 bases, and 12 bases lay in between. Germline V gives CDR1 DFQATT, CDR2 SNEGSKA (reference sequence). This CDR3 contains 14 residues. As DNA, the CDR3 is TGCAGTGCTAGAGCGGCGGGGCTAACCTACGAGCAGTACTTC. Protein product: CSARAAGLTYEQYF.

This clonotype was detected many times. The chain combines TRBV6-2 or TRBV6-3 with TRBJ1-2; maybe TRBD1 (5 bases). There are 12 residues in the CDR3. The germline V gene has CDR1 MNHEY and CDR2 SVGEGT. The ends were cut back, 11 bases at V and 0 bases at J, with 10 bases in the middle. This CDR3 is CAAGGSNYGYTF. CDR3 in DNA: TGTGCCGCGGGGGGATCTAACTATGGCTACACCTTC.